This TCR beta chain was captured in a study of CD8+CD57+ T cells in acquired aplastic anemia. Study-wide background: Roughly 3.2 ug was the average amount of DNA from sorted CD4+ and CD8+ cells. Study findings and constraints: Patients and controls shared 25 to 35 CD8+ CDR3 sequences, which appeared highly expressed in patients and within their immunodominant clones.

Concerning this clonotype: Its specificity is not known.

Genomic DNA served as template for TCR beta VDJ and CDR3 profiling. TCRdb reprocessed the reads via MiXCR and lists one record per CDR3 protein. The data show 150,000 or so distinct CDR3 sequences, with roughly half seen just once and approximately 12% held by the top ten. The sequenced patients had an expansion of CD8+CD57+ cells seen by flow cytometry. No patient had been given any therapy when blood was sampled. Germline CDR1 SGHAT, CDR2 FQNNGV. Trimming cost V 3 bases and J 2 bases; bases outside gene matches: 5. This CDR3 has 17 amino acids. The V gene is TRBV11-2, the J gene TRBJ2-3; 13 nucleotides align to TRBD2. Sequenced input: sorted CD4+, CD8+, or CD8+CD57+ T cells (not recorded which) from PBMCs. This clonotype was obtained from a human donor with aplastic anemia. For the CDR3, the DNA is TGTGCCAGCAGCTTTAAAGGACTAGCGGGGGCCACAGATACGCAGTATTTT. It is translated as CASSFKGLAGATDTQYF. Full variable domain (missing parts from reference TRBV11-2 and TRBJ2-3): EAGVAQSPRYKIIEKRQSVAFWCNPISGHATLYWYQQILGQGPKLLIQFQNNGVVDDSQLPKDRFSAERLKGVDSTLKIQPAKLEDSAVYLCASSFKGLAGATDTQYFGPGTRLTVL.